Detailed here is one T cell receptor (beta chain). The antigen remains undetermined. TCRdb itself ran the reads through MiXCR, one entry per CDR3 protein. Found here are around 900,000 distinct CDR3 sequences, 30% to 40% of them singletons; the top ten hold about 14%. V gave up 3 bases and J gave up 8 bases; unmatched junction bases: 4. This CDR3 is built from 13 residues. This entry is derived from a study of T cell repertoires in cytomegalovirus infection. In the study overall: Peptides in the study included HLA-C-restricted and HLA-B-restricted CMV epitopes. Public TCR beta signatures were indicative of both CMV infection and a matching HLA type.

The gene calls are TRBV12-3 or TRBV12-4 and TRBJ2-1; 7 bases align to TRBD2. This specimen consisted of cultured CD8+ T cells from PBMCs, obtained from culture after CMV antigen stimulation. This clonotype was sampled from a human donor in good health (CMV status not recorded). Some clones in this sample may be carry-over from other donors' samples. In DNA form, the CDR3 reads TGTGCCAGCAGTTTTGGACTAGGGTATGAGCAGTTCTTC. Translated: CASSFGLGYEQFF.